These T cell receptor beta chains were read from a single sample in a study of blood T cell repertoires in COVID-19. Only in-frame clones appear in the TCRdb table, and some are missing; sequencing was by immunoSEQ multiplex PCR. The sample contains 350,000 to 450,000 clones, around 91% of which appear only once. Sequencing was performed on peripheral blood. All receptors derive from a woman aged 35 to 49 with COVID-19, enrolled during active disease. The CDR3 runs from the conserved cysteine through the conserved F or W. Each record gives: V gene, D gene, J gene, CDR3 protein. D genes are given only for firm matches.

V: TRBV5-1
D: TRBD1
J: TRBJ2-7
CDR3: CASSTGTGSYEQYF

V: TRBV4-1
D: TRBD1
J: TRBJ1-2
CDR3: CASSQPTGEESYGYTF

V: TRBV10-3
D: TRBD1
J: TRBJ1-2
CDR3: CAISLDRAQTGYTF

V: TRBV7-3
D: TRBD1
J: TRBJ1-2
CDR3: CASSPGTGGSYGYTF

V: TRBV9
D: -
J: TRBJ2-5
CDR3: CASSVAGGTVGETQYF

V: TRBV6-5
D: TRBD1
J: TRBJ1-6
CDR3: CASSYSGTGGSSPLHF

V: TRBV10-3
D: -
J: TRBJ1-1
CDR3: CAISDSVEAFF

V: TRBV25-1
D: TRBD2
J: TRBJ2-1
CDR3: CASSEWGTSGFSYNEQFF

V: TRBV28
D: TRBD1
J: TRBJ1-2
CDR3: CASSWDRGNYGYTF

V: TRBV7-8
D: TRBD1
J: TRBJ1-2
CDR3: CASTMDRAGGYTF

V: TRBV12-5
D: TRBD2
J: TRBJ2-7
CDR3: CASGRGTSGRYEQYF

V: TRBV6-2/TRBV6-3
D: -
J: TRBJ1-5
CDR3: CASSPARVNQPQHF

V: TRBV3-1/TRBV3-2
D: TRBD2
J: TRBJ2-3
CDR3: CASSLAGATPRDTQYF

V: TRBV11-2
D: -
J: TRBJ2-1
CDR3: CASSLDYTGSLGNEQFF

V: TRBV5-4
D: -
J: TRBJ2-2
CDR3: CASSAAMLASTGELFF

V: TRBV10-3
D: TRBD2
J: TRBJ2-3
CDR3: CAISEATRLAAFTDTQYF

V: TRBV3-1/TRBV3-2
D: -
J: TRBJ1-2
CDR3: CASSQNGEGYTF

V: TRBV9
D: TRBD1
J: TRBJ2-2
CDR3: CASSKRGQTGTGELFF

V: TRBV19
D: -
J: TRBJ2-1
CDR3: CASARGGVMVEQFF

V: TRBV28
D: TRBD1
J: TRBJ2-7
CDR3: CASSFWYEDRGDGYEQYF

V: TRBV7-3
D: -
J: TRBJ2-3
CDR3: CASSLFPPDTQYF

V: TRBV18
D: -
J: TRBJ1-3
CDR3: CASSVQGTGNTIYF

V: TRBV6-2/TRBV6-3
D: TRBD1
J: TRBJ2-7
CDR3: CASSYGTVSSYEQYF

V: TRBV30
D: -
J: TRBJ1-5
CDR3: CAWGENTHQPQHF

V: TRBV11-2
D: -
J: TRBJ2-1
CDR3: CASSRGGAGSYNEQFF

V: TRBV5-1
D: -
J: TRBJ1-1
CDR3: CASSPNLARGGAFF

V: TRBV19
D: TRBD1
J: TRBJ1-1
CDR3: CASSRNTGVRTEAFF

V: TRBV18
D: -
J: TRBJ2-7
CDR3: CASSRSFSYEQYF

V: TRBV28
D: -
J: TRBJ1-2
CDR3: CASKPRVMLGYTF

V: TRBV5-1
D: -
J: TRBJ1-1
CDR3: CASSLGTSGNTEAFF

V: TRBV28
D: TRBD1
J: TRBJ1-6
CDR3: CASSLGTGRFNSPLHF

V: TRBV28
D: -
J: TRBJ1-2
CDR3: CASSFGGAKGYTF

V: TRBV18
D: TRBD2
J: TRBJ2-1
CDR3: CASSPAGDIDNEQFF

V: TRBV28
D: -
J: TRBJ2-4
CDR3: CASSLSRLSGKNIQYF

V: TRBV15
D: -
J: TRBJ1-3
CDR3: CATSPRQSVWLRPNTIYF

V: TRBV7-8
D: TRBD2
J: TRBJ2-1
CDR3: CASARASGYNEQFF

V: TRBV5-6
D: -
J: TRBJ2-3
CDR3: CASSQQGTDTQYF

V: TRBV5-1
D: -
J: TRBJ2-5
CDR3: CASNLALEGDDQYF

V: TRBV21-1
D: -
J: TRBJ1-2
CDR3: CASSKGGSFYGYTF

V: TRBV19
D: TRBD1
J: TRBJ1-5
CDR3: CASSMTTGPHQPQHF

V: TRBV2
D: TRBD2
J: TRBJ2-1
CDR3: CASRVLAGGDNEQFF

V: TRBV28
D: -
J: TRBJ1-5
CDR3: CASRQNTGISNQPQHF

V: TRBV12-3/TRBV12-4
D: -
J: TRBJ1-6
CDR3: CASSTGPNSPLHF

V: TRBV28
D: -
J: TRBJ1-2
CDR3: CASSNLLGGNLYGYTF

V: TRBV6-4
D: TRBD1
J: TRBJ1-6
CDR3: CASSIYTGQGYSPLHF

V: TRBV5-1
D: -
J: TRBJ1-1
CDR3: CASSWREDTEAFF

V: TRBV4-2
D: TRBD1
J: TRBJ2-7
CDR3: CASSQHGTGGVYEQYF

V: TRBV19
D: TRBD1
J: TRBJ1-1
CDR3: CASIRTGWTEAFF

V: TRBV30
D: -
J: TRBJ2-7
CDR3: CACLSQGTEQYF

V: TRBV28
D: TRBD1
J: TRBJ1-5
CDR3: CASSSQGAQPQHF

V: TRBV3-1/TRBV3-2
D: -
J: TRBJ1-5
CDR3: CARRSSNQPQHF

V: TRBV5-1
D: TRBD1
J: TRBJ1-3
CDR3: CASSRTGGTGNTIYF

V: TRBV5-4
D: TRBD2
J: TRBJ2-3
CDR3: CASSLSGLAEGDTQYF

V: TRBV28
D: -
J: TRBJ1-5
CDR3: CASWGQGNQPQHF

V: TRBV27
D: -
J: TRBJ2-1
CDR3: CASSLNPSGLDYNEQFF